This T cell receptor beta chain derives from a study of blood T cell repertoires in COVID-19. Membership in each cohort depended on participant-reported clinical history. Up to 2 weeks before entering the study, exposed participants had met a COVID-19 case. Only in-frame clones appear in the TCRdb table, and some are missing; sequencing was by immunoSEQ multiplex PCR. Here the sample spans around 400,000 clones, 88% being singletons. The TCR was taken from a woman between 18 and 29 years old who had been exposed to COVID-19. Sequenced: PBMCs or T cells enriched from blood (not recorded which).

CDR3 DNA: TGTGCCAGCAGCGAGGACAGGGGGCTAGGGGCCAACGTCCTGACTTTC. This translates into CASSEDRGLGANVLTF. This sequence joins TRBV9 and TRBJ2-6; 11 bases are shared with TRBD1. The CDR3 is 16 amino acids. The junction had 3 bases not matched to a gene; V was cut back by 3 bases and J by 4 bases. Germline CDR1 reads SGDLS; CDR2 reads YYNGEE. Looking up the rest from reference TRBV9 and TRBJ2-6 gives the full variable domain: DSGVTQTPKHLITATGQRVTLRCSPRSGDLSVYWYQQSLDQGLQFLIQYYNGEERAKGNILERFSAQQFPDLHSELNLSSLELGDSALYFCASSEDRGLGANVLTFGAGSRLTVL.